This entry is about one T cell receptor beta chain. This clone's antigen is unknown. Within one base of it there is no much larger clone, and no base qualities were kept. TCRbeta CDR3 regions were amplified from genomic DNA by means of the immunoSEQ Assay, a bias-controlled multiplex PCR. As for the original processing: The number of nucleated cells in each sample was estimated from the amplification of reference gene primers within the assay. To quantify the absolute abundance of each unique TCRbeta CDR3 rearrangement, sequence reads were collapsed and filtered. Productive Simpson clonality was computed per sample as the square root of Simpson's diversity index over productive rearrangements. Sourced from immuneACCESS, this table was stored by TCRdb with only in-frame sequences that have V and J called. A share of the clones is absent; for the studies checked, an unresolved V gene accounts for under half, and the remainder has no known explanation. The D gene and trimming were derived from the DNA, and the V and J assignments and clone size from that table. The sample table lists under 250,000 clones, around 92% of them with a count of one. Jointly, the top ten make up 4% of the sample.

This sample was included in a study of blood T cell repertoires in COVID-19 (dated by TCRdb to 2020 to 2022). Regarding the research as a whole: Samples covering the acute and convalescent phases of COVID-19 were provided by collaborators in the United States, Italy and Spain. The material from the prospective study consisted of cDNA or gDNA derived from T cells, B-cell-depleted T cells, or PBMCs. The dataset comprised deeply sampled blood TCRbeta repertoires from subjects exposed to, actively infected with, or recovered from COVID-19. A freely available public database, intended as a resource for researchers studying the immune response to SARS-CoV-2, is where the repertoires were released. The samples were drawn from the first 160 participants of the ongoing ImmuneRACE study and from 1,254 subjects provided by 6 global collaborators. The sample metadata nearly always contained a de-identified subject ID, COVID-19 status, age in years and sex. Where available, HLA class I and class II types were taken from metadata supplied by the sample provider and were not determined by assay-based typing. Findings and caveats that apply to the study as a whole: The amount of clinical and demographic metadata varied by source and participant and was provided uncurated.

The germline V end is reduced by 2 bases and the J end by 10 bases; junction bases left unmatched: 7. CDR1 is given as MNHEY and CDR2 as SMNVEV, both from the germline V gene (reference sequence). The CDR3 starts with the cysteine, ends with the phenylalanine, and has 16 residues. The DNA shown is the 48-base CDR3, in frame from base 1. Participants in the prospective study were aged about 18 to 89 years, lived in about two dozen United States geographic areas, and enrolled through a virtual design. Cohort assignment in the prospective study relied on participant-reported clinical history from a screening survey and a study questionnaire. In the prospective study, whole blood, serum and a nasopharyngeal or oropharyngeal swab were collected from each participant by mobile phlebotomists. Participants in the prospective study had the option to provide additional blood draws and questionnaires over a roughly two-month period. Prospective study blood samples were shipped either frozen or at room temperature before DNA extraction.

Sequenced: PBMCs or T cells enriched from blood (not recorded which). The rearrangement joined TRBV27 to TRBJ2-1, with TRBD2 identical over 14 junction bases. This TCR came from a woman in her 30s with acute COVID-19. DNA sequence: TGTGCCAGCAGTTTAGCCGGGACTAGCGGGGGCCTCGAGCAGTTCTTC. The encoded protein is CASSLAGTSGGLEQFF.